The 29 T cell receptor beta chains reported below all come from one sample, sequenced in a study of siplizumab effects on memory and regulatory T cells (dated by TCRdb to the late 2010s). The library was generated by the immunoSEQ multiplex PCR assay. TCRdb took this table from immuneACCESS and kept in-frame rearrangements with V and J called. Such tables lack part of the clones; where checked against another copy, unresolved V genes explain under half of the gap, and the rest is unexplained. For this sample the table gives roughly 100,000 clones, of which over 90% were detected only once. The ten most abundant clones make up around 12% of the sample. The specimen was non-Treg CD4+ T cells sorted from blood. The cell subset or site tag for this specimen amounts to: FACS-sorted unstimulated CD4+ non-regulatory T cells. These receptors were obtained from a human donor in good health.

This chain connects TRBV19 to TRBJ2-3; no clear D gene. Germline CDR1 reads LNHDA; CDR2 reads SQIVND (reference sequence). The CDR3 totals 14 residues. The V gene lost 3 bases and the J gene lost 5 bases, with 12 bases spanning the gap. Written as DNA, the CDR3 is TGTGCCAGTAGTATCGTGACTGATCGAGATACGCAGTATTTT. Translated: CASSIVTDRDTQYF.

The V gene is TRBV19, the J gene TRBJ1-5; 8 nucleotides line up with TRBD1. CDR1 is LNHDA, CDR2 SQIVND, per germline (reference sequence). V gave up 9 bases and J gave up 4 bases; unmatched junction bases: 8. CDR3 length: 14 residues. The CDR3 bases are TGTGCCAGCGGACAGGGAACGAGGAATCAGCCCCAGCATTTT. Translating gives CASGQGTRNQPQHF.

The chain has TRBV7-2 and TRBJ2-3; tentative D call: TRBD2 (6 bases). Trimming took 1 base from V and 6 from J, leaving 14 bases between them. Germline assignment: CDR1 SGHTA and CDR2 FQGNSA. The CDR3 is made up of 15 amino acids. For the CDR3, the DNA is TGTGCCAGCAGCTTAGGTGGTAGCGGTTTCGATACGCAGTATTTT. Translation: CASSLGGSGFDTQYF.

J is TRBJ2-7 and V is TRBV15; no clear D gene. Trimming left V 5 bases short and J 0 bases short, with 11 bases between. CDR1 and CDR2 (germline): LNHNV, YYDKDF (reference sequence). The CDR3 totals 14 residues. CDR3 sequence (DNA): TGTGCCACCAGCCCCGGACGGAGCTCCTACGAGCAGTACTTC. It yields the protein CATSPGRSSYEQYF.

The V and J genes are TRBV6-1 and TRBJ1-3, with a tentative D call TRBD1 (6 bases). The CDR3 is 17 amino acids. The germline gives CDR1 MNHNS, CDR2 SASEGT. V gave up 0 bases and J gave up 0 bases, with 12 bases separating them. The CDR3 DNA sequence: TGTGCCAGCAGTGAAGCTTTGACAGGCCGCTCTGGAAACACCATATATTTT. Residues: CASSEALTGRSGNTIYF.

This clone was detected only once. The chain links TRBV23-1 to TRBJ1-1, with D possibly matching TRBD1 (6 bases). TRBV23-1 is an ORF for which the function is uncertain. Trimming cost V 0 bases and J 1 base, with 6 bases left between them. CDR3 length: 14 residues. For the CDR3, the DNA is TGCGCCAGCAGTCAATCGGACAGGAACACTGAAGCTTTCTTT. Translating it yields CASSQSDRNTEAFF.

The J gene is TRBJ2-7, the V gene TRBV18; TRBD2 aligns across 16 bases. The CDR3 spans 16 residues. Germline V gene data show CDR1 as KGHSH and CDR2 as LQKENI. V gave up 4 bases and J gave up 3 bases; unmatched junction bases: 3. CDR3 DNA sequence: TGTGCCAGCTCACAGGGGACTAGCGGGAGGGGCTACGAGCAGTACTTC. This sequence encodes CASSQGTSGRGYEQYF.

This clone has just a few counts. The V gene is TRBV10-1, the J gene TRBJ2-7; perhaps TRBD2 as D (5 bases). The CDR3 length is 13 residues. V lost 2 bases and J lost 6, with 11 bases in between. Germline lookup yields CDR1 WNHNN and CDR2 SYGVQD (reference sequence). CDR3 nucleotides: TGCGCCAGCAGTGAGAATCTAGCATCCGAGCAGTACTTC. Its translation: CASSENLASEQYF.

The chain is built from TRBV11-2 and TRBJ2-7; D remains unclear. Trimming removed 3 bases at V and 0 bases at J, with 3 bases between. From germline, CDR1 is SGHAT and CDR2 FQNNGV. The CDR3 is made up of 12 amino acids. CDR3 DNA sequence: TGTGCCAGCAGCTTTCTCTCCTACGAGCAGTACTTC. It yields the protein CASSFLSYEQYF.

In DNA form, the CDR3 reads TGTGCCAGCAGCTTGGACTACCGGGACAGGGGCACAGATACGCAGTATTTT. As protein: CASSLDYRDRGTDTQYF. This sequence joins TRBV7-2 and TRBJ2-3; 9 bases align to TRBD1. Germline trimming cut 3 bases from V and 1 base from J; bases unmatched to any gene: 8. CDR1 and CDR2 from the germline V gene are SGHTA and FQGNSA. The CDR3 has 17 amino acids.

A single count supports this clone. The chain employs TRBV6-5 and TRBJ2-3; unclear D gene. Per the germline V gene, CDR1 is MNHEY and CDR2 is SVGAGI. The CDR3 has 13 residues. Trimming left V 6 bases short and J 8 bases short, with 15 bases between. CDR3 DNA: TGTGCCAGCAGCCCGCCCCCGCCGGCTACGCAGTATTTT. Its translation is CASSPPPPATQYF.

The chain employs TRBV19 and TRBJ2-7; 8 nucleotides align to TRBD2. The trim removed 1 base at V and 4 bases at J, leaving 6 bases unmatched. Germline V gives CDR1 LNHDA, CDR2 SQIVND (reference sequence). The CDR3 contains 15 residues. CDR3 sequence: CASSIGTGLAYEQYF. CDR3 DNA sequence: TGTGCCAGTAGTATAGGAACAGGACTAGCTTACGAGCAGTACTTC.

This chain connects TRBV6-5 to TRBJ2-1; TRBD2 matches at 8 bases. The ends lost 6 bases at V and 6 bases at J; junction bases unmatched: 7. Germline V gives CDR1 MNHEY, CDR2 SVGAGI. The CDR3 contains 14 residues. The CDR3 region is CASRVAGYGNEQFF. CDR3 coding DNA: TGTGCCAGCAGAGTAGCGGGATATGGCAATGAGCAGTTCTTC.

The count of this clone is one. V gene TRBV2 combines with J gene TRBJ1-6; D ambiguous. The CDR3 spans 13 residues. V shed 8 bases and J shed 10 bases, with 15 bases lying between them. Germline V gene lookup returns CDR1 SNHLY and CDR2 FYNNEI. CDR3: CASHPQQNSPLHF. The CDR3 region has the DNA TGTGCCAGCCACCCCCAGCAGAACTCACCCCTCCACTTT. The full variable domain, with the rest looked up from reference TRBV2 and TRBJ1-6, is EPEVTQTPSHQVTQMGQEVILRCVPISNHLYFYWYRQILGQKVEFLVSFYNNEISEKSEIFDDQFSVERPDGSNFTLKIRSTKLEDSAMYFCASHPQQNSPLHFGNGTRLTVT.

The rearrangement links TRBV2 to TRBJ2-1; 8 bases are a match to TRBD1. Looked up from germline, CDR1 is SNHLY and CDR2 is FYNNEI. CDR3 length equals 14 residues. V lost 11 bases, J lost 4 bases, and 10 bases stayed unmatched. The CDR3 DNA is TGTGCCTGGAAAGGACAGGGTCTTTACAATGAGCAGTTCTTC. Translating gives CAWKGQGLYNEQFF.

CDR3 coding DNA: TGTGCCAGCAGCCCCAGGACCCGAGCGGGCAATCAGCCCCAGCATTTT. This sequence encodes CASSPRTRAGNQPQHF. The rearrangement uses TRBV7-6 and TRBJ1-5, with D unresolved. This CDR3 is 16 amino acids long. Germline loops: CDR1 SGHVS, CDR2 FNYEAQ. The V end lost 5 bases, the J end lost 2 bases, and 16 bases lay between the germline ends.

This sequence joins TRBV27 and TRBJ2-5, with 12 bases fitting TRBD2. J gave up 5 bases and V 4 bases, and 8 bases lay outside the gene matches. The germline V gene encodes CDR1 MNHEY and CDR2 SMNVEV (reference sequence). The CDR3 has 16 residues. Here the CDR3 reads CASSSPSGRARETQYF. CDR3 bases: TGTGCCAGCAGTTCCCCTAGCGGGAGGGCCCGGGAGACCCAGTACTTC.

The chain recombines TRBV18 with TRBJ2-7, with unresolved D. Germline CDR1 reads KGHSH; CDR2 reads LQKENI. Trimming left V 2 bases short and J 6 bases short, with 5 bases between. CDR3 length: 11 residues. CDR3 DNA sequence: TGTGCCAGCTCACCAAAGGTCGAGCAGTACTTC. As protein: CASSPKVEQYF.

CDR3 sequence reads: CASTVGAGNTIYF. For the CDR3, the DNA is TGTGCCAGTACCGTGGGGGCTGGAAACACCATATATTTT. This sequence joins TRBV19 and TRBJ1-3; possibly TRBD1 for D (5 bases). V lost 7 bases and J 2 bases, leaving 9 bases between the germline ends. The length of the CDR3 is 13 residues. CDR1 is LNHDA, CDR2 SQIVND, per germline (reference sequence).

The CDR3 spells CASSPPAIQETQYF. DNA of the CDR3: TGTGCCAGCTCACCACCGGCCATCCAAGAGACCCAGTACTTC. The rearrangement joins TRBV18 to TRBJ2-5; D gene unclear. The CDR3 loop spans 14 amino acids. Germline V lookup: CDR1 KGHSH, CDR2 LQKENI. V gave up 0 bases and J gave up 1 base, with 6 bases separating them.

The CDR3: CASSLGGTETRRGSQYF. The CDR3 nucleotides read TGTGCCAGTAGTCTTGGCGGGACAGAGACTCGTAGGGGGAGCCAGTACTTC. V usage is TRBV19 and J usage is TRBJ2-5; a possible D gene is TRBD1 (7 bases). This CDR3 region has 17 residues. The V gene's germline CDR1 is LNHDA and CDR2 SQIVND (reference sequence). Trimming took 5 bases from V and 10 from J, leaving 29 bases between them.

This clone was counted a single time. The chain links TRBV6-1 to TRBJ1-5; TRBD1 aligns across 7 bases. Germline trimming cut 3 bases from V and 6 bases from J; bases unmatched to any gene: 11. CDR3 length equals 16 residues. The germline CDR1 and CDR2 sequences are MNHNS and SASEGT. The DNA of the CDR3 is TGTGCCAGCAGTGAGCCGACAGGGAAAATCGGTCAGCCCCAGCATTTT. Protein sequence: CASSEPTGKIGQPQHF.

This clone was seen a single time. The chain carries TRBV15 and TRBJ1-5; D is unresolved. Trimming removed 5 bases at V and 2 bases at J, with 13 bases between. CDR3 size: 15 residues. Germline V gene sequence: CDR1 LNHNV, CDR2 YYDKDF (reference sequence). The CDR3 sequence is CATSPKKSGNQPQHF. The CDR3 DNA sequence: TGTGCCACCAGCCCGAAAAAGAGCGGCAATCAGCCCCAGCATTTT. The full variable domain, in which reference TRBV15 and TRBJ1-5 provide the parts outside the CDR3, is DAMVIQNPRYQVTQFGKPVTLSCSQTLNHNVMYWYQQKSSQAPKLLFHYYDKDFNNEADTPDNFQSRRPNTSFCFLDIRSPGLGDTAMYLCATSPKKSGNQPQHFGDGTRLSIL.

The J gene is TRBJ2-7, the V gene TRBV11-3; tentatively, D is TRBD1 or TRBD2 (5 bases each). The CDR3 extends over 14 amino acids. V was pared by 1 base and J by 3 bases, with 10 bases between. Germline CDR1 is SGHNT and CDR2 is YENEEA. The CDR3 DNA is TGTGCCAGCAGCTTAGCCGGGGCGGGCTACGAGCAGTACTTC. Protein product: CASSLAGAGYEQYF.

The CDR3 region is CASSSTRRTDTQYF. CDR3 DNA sequence: TGTGCCAGCAGTTCCACTAGGAGGACAGATACGCAGTATTTT. J is TRBJ2-3 and V is TRBV27; D is possibly TRBD2 (5 bases). The germline V gene has CDR1 MNHEY and CDR2 SMNVEV (reference sequence). The CDR3 consists of 14 residues. Trimming removed 4 bases at V and 3 bases at J, with 11 bases between.

The chain uses TRBV6-5 and TRBJ2-7; possible D gene TRBD1, 5 bases. The CDR3 runs to 13 residues. Germline CDR1 reads MNHEY; CDR2 reads SVGAGI. V lost 7 bases to trimming and J lost 0 bases, with 10 bases between them. The CDR3 loop is CASKGQGSYEQYF. CDR3 sequence (DNA): TGTGCCAGCAAAGGGCAGGGCTCCTACGAGCAGTACTTC.

The chain has TRBV4-1 and TRBJ1-4; D is undetermined. CDR3 length: 14 residues. Trimming shortened V by 3 bases and J by 4 bases, and 9 bases separated the two germline ends. Looked up from germline, CDR1 is MGHRA and CDR2 is YSYEKL. CDR3 protein: CASSQAGNNEKLFF. In DNA, the CDR3 is TGCGCCAGCAGCCAGGCCGGGAATAATGAAAAACTGTTTTTT.

V usage is TRBV9 and J usage is TRBJ2-7; the D gene is possibly TRBD1 (5 bases). The CDR3 runs 12 residues. Germline values: CDR1 SGDLS, CDR2 YYNGEE. V gave up 3 bases and J gave up 6 bases, with 10 bases separating them. CDR3: CASSGGLGEQYF. The CDR3 DNA follows: TGTGCCAGCAGCGGGGGCCTCGGCGAGCAGTACTTC. Using reference TRBV9 and TRBJ2-7 for the parts outside the CDR3, the full variable domain is DSGVTQTPKHLITATGQRVTLRCSPRSGDLSVYWYQQSLDQGLQFLIQYYNGEERAKGNILERFSAQQFPDLHSELNLSSLELGDSALYFCASSGGLGEQYFGPGTRLTVT.

J is TRBJ2-7 and V is TRBV6-5; 7 bases match TRBD1. The germline gives CDR1 MNHEY, CDR2 SVGAGI. The CDR3 spans 14 residues. The V and J ends lost 6 bases and 1 base, in that order; junction bases with no gene match: 6. The CDR3 region has the DNA TGTGCCAGCAGAGTTGTGGACAGGTCCTACGAGCAGTACTTC. Its translation is CASRVVDRSYEQYF.